This TCR beta chain was documented in a study of blood T cell repertoires in COVID-19. Study context: Samples taken during acute and convalescent COVID-19 were collected in the United States, Italy and Spain. PBMCs, B-cell-depleted T cells, or T cells provided the cDNA or gDNA that made up the material.

The authors' processing: Reference gene primer amplification gave nucleated cell count estimates. Here immunoSEQ multiplex PCR was the method, and the copy in TCRdb shows in-frame clones only, minus some. V, J and clone size are those of that table, while D and trimming were read from the DNA. The sample yields roughly 27,000 clones, around 80% seen once. Trimming removed 3 bases from V and 1 base from J, with 7 bases in between. The CDR3 consists of 13 residues. CDR1 is MNHEY and CDR2 is SMNVEV in the germline V gene (reference sequence). This receptor was taken from a woman in her 70s with acute or convalescent COVID-19. The sequenced material came from peripheral blood. The chain uses TRBV27 and TRBJ2-7, with unresolved D. The DNA of the CDR3 is TGTGCCAGCAGTTTGGTGGAGTCCTACGAGCAGTACTTC. Protein sequence: CASSLVESYEQYF.